The source of this TCR beta chain is a study of cytomegalovirus exposure and HLA in healthy donors. Use of 60 Vbeta and 13 Jbeta primers characterized the PCR. TCRdb's table, derived via immunoSEQ multiplex PCR, lists solely in-frame clones and lacks some. In the table there are about 200,000 clones, around four fifths of which are singletons. Material for sequencing was PBMCs. The TCR comes from a man aged 45-60 years in good health and CMV-seronegative.

CDR3 DNA sequence: TGTGCCAGCAGTTTCCGGGCAGGGCTCTCGCTCGGGGAAAAACTGTTTTTT. As protein: CASSFRAGLSLGEKLFF. V is TRBV27 and J is TRBJ1-4; weak D call: TRBD1 (5 bases). There are 17 residues in the CDR3. Germline loops: CDR1 MNHEY, CDR2 SMNVEV (reference sequence). Trimming took off 3 bases at V and 8 bases at J, with 22 bases between the two ends. The entire variable domain, with the rest obtained from reference TRBV27 and TRBJ1-4, is as follows: EAQVTQNPRYLITVTGKKLTVTCSQNMNHEYMSWYRQDPGLGLRQIYYSMNVEVTDKGDVPEGYKVSRKEKRNFPLILESPSPNQTSLYFCASSFRAGLSLGEKLFFGSGTQLSVL.